These 7 T cell receptor beta chains were sequenced from one sample in a study of blood T cell repertoires in COVID-19. Measured with immunoSEQ multiplex PCR; TCRdb has only the in-frame clones, and not every one. The sample yields about 140,000 clones, about 80% seen once. The specimen sequenced was PBMCs or T cells enriched from blood (not recorded which). These receptor sequences come from a man over 45 in a cohort exposed to, infected with or recovered from COVID-19 (not recorded which).

This chain links TRBV7-2 with TRBJ2-3, with TRBD2 identical over 9 bases. CDR1 and CDR2 from the germline V gene are SGHTA and FQGNSA. The CDR3 spans 13 residues. With 1 base clipped from V and 10 bases from J, the junction kept 3 bases outside the gene matches. This CDR3 is CASSLDKRGAQYF. In nucleotides, the CDR3 is TGTGCCAGCAGCTTAGATAAGCGGGGGGCGCAGTATTTT.

The V call is TRBV11-2, the J call TRBJ2-3, with TRBD2 as a possible D gene (6 bases). V lost 3 bases and J 1 base, leaving 11 bases between the germline ends. Germline assignment: CDR1 SGHAT and CDR2 FQNNGV. The CDR3 sequence is 15 residues long. Here the CDR3 reads CASSFLSSGTDTQYF. The CDR3 nucleotides are TGTGCCAGCAGCTTCTTATCTAGCGGCACAGATACGCAGTATTTT.

The chain employs TRBV19 and TRBJ1-5, with 9 bases matching TRBD1. V was clipped by 9 bases and J by 3 bases; unmatched bases: 6. Germline values: CDR1 LNHDA, CDR2 SQIVND (reference sequence). This CDR3 region has 14 residues. The CDR3 bases are TGTGCCAGCGTTTTACAGGGGGCCAATCAGCCCCAGCATTTT. Its protein product is CASVLQGANQPQHF.

The count of this clone is one. This chain links TRBV6-4 with TRBJ2-1; D uncertain. The CDR3 runs to 16 residues. Germline V gene lookup returns CDR1 MRHNA and CDR2 SNTAGT. Trimming took 0 bases from V and 0 from J, leaving 9 bases between them. CDR3 sequence (DNA): TGTGCCAGCAGTGACTCTTCGACTTACTCCTACAATGAGCAGTTCTTC. It specifies CASSDSSTYSYNEQFF.

The chain joins TRBV5-1 to TRBJ2-5, with D tentatively TRBD2 (5 bases). The germline V and J ends were trimmed by 3 bases and 4 bases, with 13 bases remaining between them. Germline loops: CDR1 SGHRS, CDR2 YFSETQ. The CDR3 has 14 residues. CDR3 sequence: CASSYITRRETQYF. DNA for the CDR3: TGCGCCAGCAGCTACATTACTAGGAGAGAGACCCAGTACTTC.

This chain joins TRBV3-1 (or the pseudogene TRBV3-2) and TRBJ2-7, with TRBD2 identical over 9 bases. CDR1 is LGHDT, CDR2 YNNKEL, per germline (reference sequence). The V and J ends lost 1 base and 0 bases, in that order; junction bases with no gene match: 10. The length of the CDR3 is 18 residues. CDR3 loop: CASSQGPAGGRSSYEQYF. CDR3 DNA sequence: TGTGCCAGCAGCCAAGGGCCAGCGGGAGGCCGAAGCTCCTACGAGCAGTACTTC.

V usage is TRBV30 and J usage is TRBJ1-6; D ambiguous. Trimming took 2 bases from V and 11 from J, leaving 16 bases between them. The CDR3 length is 14 residues. Germline assignment: CDR1 GTSNPN and CDR2 SVGIG (reference sequence). DNA for the CDR3: TGTGCCTGGAGTCCTCCTGGGTCGAGGCCACCCCTCCACTTT. Translating it yields CAWSPPGSRPPLHF.